Listed here are 26 T cell receptor beta chains from one sample, sequenced in a study of T cells after posttransplantation cyclophosphamide. Only in-frame clones appear in the TCRdb table, and some are missing; sequencing was by immunoSEQ multiplex PCR. In the table there are 25,000 to 35,000 clones, approximately 90% of which are singletons. Sequencing was carried out using PBMCs. The receptor source for this set is a woman between 40 and 55 years old with a blood cancer, CMV-positive, and with a related stem cell donor.

The CDR3 DNA reads as TGTGCCAGCAGTGAGGCCGGGTTTAATTCACCCCTCCACTTT. Its translation: CASSEAGFNSPLHF. The chain couples TRBV6-1 to TRBJ1-6; no clear D gene. Germline CDR1 MNHNS, CDR2 SASEGT. The CDR3 is 14 residues long. Trimming stripped 3 bases from V and 6 bases from J, with 9 bases between.

This clone is a singleton in its sample. This rearrangement joins TRBV5-8 to TRBJ2-3, with 10 bases that match TRBD2. The CDR3 contains 15 residues. J gave up 1 base and V 9 bases, and 8 bases lay outside the gene matches. Per the germline V gene, CDR1 is SGHTS and CDR2 is YDEGEE. The CDR3 loop reads CANTPGTSGTDTQYF. In nucleotides, the CDR3 is TGTGCCAACACCCCCGGGACTAGCGGCACAGATACGCAGTATTTT.

This clone was counted only a few times. The DNA of the CDR3 is TGCGCCAGCAGCCATAGTTGGGGCGAACTGTTTTTT. It yields the protein CASSHSWGELFF. The chain links TRBV4-1 to TRBJ1-4; TRBD1 might be the D (5 bases). This CDR3 is 12 amino acids long. Germline V gives CDR1 MGHRA, CDR2 YSYEKL. V was shortened by 3 bases and J by 12 bases, with 11 bases between the two germline ends.

The genes are TRBV11-3 and TRBJ2-1; 11 nucleotides agree with TRBD2. Germline loops: CDR1 SGHNT, CDR2 YENEEA. This CDR3 has 19 amino acids. Germline trimming cut 3 bases from V and 0 bases from J; bases unmatched to any gene: 10. CDR3 in amino acids: CASSLFSGGDGSSYNEQFF. The DNA of the CDR3 is TGTGCCAGCAGCTTGTTTAGCGGGGGGGACGGGAGCTCCTACAATGAGCAGTTCTTC.

This clone is a singleton in its sample. The chain has TRBV10-3 and TRBJ2-5, with 11 positions matching TRBD1. V dropped 6 bases and J dropped 5; count of bases not matched to a gene: 8. CDR3 length: 15 residues. Germline assignment: CDR1 ENHRY and CDR2 SYGVKD. The DNA of the CDR3 is TGTGCCATCAGGGATGGACAGGGGGCGCGGGAGACCCAGTACTTC. It encodes CAIRDGQGARETQYF.

The chain carries TRBV7-9 and TRBJ1-1, with D hard to call. Germline-derived CDR1 and CDR2 are SEHNR and FQNEAQ (reference sequence). The CDR3 is 12 residues long. The V end lost 1 base, the J end lost 7 bases, and 7 bases lay between the germline ends. CDR3 loop: CASSLDGVEAFF. The CDR3 region has the DNA TGTGCCAGCAGCTTAGACGGAGTTGAAGCTTTCTTT.

V usage is TRBV11-3 and J usage is TRBJ2-5; no firm D call. TRBJ2-7 matches the DNA end more closely, so the J call is doubtful. This CDR3 comprises 13 residues. The germline V gene has CDR1 SGHNT and CDR2 YENEEA. The CDR3 bases are TGTGCCAGCAGCACTGGGCCCTCCTACGAGCAGTACTTC. Amino acids: CASSTGPSYEQYF.

The chain recombines TRBV9 with TRBJ2-5; 11 positions match TRBD1. V was pared by 0 bases and J by 1 base, with 2 bases of the junction left unmatched. Per the germline V gene, CDR1 is SGDLS and CDR2 is YYNGEE. The CDR3 loop spans 16 amino acids. CDR3 in DNA: TGTGCCAGCAGCGTAGGAGGGACAGGGGGCCAAGAGACCCAGTACTTC. Its translation: CASSVGGTGGQETQYF.

The CDR3 reads CASSSRQGGSYEQYF. The CDR3 DNA follows: TGTGCCAGCAGCTCGAGACAGGGAGGATCCTACGAGCAGTACTTC. The chain uses TRBV7-2 and TRBJ2-7; a possible D gene is TRBD1 (7 bases). V gave up 4 bases and J gave up 1 base, with 14 bases separating them. The CDR3 spans 15 residues. Looked up from germline, CDR1 is SGHTA and CDR2 is FQGNSA.

The gene calls are TRBV5-1 and TRBJ2-7, with TRBD1 as a possible D gene (6 bases). This CDR3 region has 15 residues. The V and J ends lost 5 bases and 6 bases respectively, with 21 bases between them. The germline CDR1 and CDR2 sequences are SGHRS and YFSETQ. CDR3 in amino acids: CASSSTTGPPSEQYF. The CDR3, as DNA: TGCGCCAGCAGTTCGACAACAGGGCCCCCATCCGAGCAGTACTTC.

This chain links TRBV11-2 with TRBJ1-2, with D perhaps matching TRBD1 (5 bases). Trimming left V 3 bases short and J 4 bases short, with 9 bases between. The CDR3 extends over 13 amino acids. Looked up from germline, CDR1 is SGHAT and CDR2 is FQNNGV. The CDR3 DNA follows: TGTGCCAGCAGCTTGGGGCGGTCCTATGGCTACACCTTC. The encoded protein is CASSLGRSYGYTF. The full variable domain, in which reference TRBV11-2 and TRBJ1-2 provide the parts outside the CDR3, is EAGVAQSPRYKIIEKRQSVAFWCNPISGHATLYWYQQILGQGPKLLIQFQNNGVVDDSQLPKDRFSAERLKGVDSTLKIQPAKLEDSAVYLCASSLGRSYGYTFGSGTRLTVV.

This clone has just one count. This chain joins TRBV2 and TRBJ1-6; TRBD1 aligns across 9 bases. J gave up 7 bases and V 8 bases, and 9 bases lay outside the gene matches. The germline gives CDR1 SNHLY, CDR2 FYNNEI. There are 15 residues in the CDR3. CDR3 loop: CASDKGGQGNSPLHF. The DNA for the CDR3 is TGTGCCAGCGATAAGGGGGGACAGGGAAATTCACCCCTCCACTTT.

The V call is TRBV7-2, the J call TRBJ2-5; possible D gene TRBD2, 5 bases. The CDR3 totals 13 residues. V was trimmed by 2 bases and J by 5 bases, leaving 9 bases between them. Germline V gives CDR1 SGHTA, CDR2 FQGNSA. CDR3 in amino acids: CASSLTEAETQYF. CDR3 DNA sequence: TGTGCCAGCAGCTTAACGGAGGCGGAGACCCAGTACTTC.

The rearrangement links TRBV6-5 to TRBJ2-5; 9 bases agree with TRBD1. Trimming cost V 7 bases and J 4 bases; bases outside gene matches: 7. Germline V gives CDR1 MNHEY, CDR2 SVGAGI. The CDR3 is made up of 14 amino acids. CDR3 nucleotide sequence: TGTGCCAGCATGGGACAGGGCCGGCGAGAGACCCAGTACTTC. It translates to CASMGQGRRETQYF.

The chain employs TRBV5-6 and TRBJ1-6, with TRBD1 identical over 9 bases. Germline V gene lookup returns CDR1 SGHDT and CDR2 YYEEEE. With V trimmed by 4 bases and J by 9 bases, 5 bases remained unmatched. The CDR3 sequence is 14 residues long. The CDR3 DNA reads TGTGCCAGCAGCACCGGGACAGGGCTTTCACCCCTCCACTTT. Translated: CASSTGTGLSPLHF.

The chain uses TRBV7-8 and TRBJ2-1; 8 bases are shared with TRBD2. J gave up 4 bases and V 1 base, and 15 bases lay outside the gene matches. CDR1 and CDR2 from the germline V gene are SGHVS and FQNEAQ. This CDR3 region has 19 residues. Here the CDR3 DNA reads TGTGCCAGCAGCTTAGTGGGGACTAGGGCCAGGAACCCTTACAATGAGCAGTTCTTC. This sequence encodes CASSLVGTRARNPYNEQFF.

The rearrangement joins TRBV6-5 to TRBJ2-1; 7 bases agree with TRBD2. CDR1 is MNHEY and CDR2 is SVGAGI in the germline V gene. V shed 2 bases and J 3 bases; nucleotides not matched to a gene: 4. The CDR3 covers 15 residues. This CDR3 is CASSYSGGGYNEQFF. DNA of the CDR3: TGTGCCAGCAGTTACAGCGGCGGGGGCTACAATGAGCAGTTCTTC.

This clone came up a few times. The chain recombines TRBV2 with TRBJ2-1, with a weak D call TRBD1 (6 bases). CDR1 and CDR2 (germline): SNHLY, FYNNEI. There are 14 residues in the CDR3. Trimming stripped 5 bases from V and 5 bases from J, with 13 bases between. CDR3 nucleotide sequence: TGTGCCAGCAGTACACGGGACACCAACAATGAGCAGTTCTTC. This translates into CASSTRDTNNEQFF. Full variable domain (rest looked up from reference TRBV2 and TRBJ2-1): EPEVTQTPSHQVTQMGQEVILRCVPISNHLYFYWYRQILGQKVEFLVSFYNNEISEKSEIFDDQFSVERPDGSNFTLKIRSTKLEDSAMYFCASSTRDTNNEQFFGPGTRLTVL.

The genes are TRBV7-8 and TRBJ1-2, with TRBD1 identical over 9 bases. In germline, CDR1 is SGHVS, CDR2 FQNEAQ. The V segment lost 5 bases and the J segment 4 bases; nucleotides outside the gene matches: 8. The CDR3 is 15 residues long. The CDR3 loop is CASSPGTGLSYGYTF. The CDR3 DNA sequence: TGTGCCAGCAGCCCCGGGACAGGGCTTAGCTATGGCTACACCTTC.

The chain joins TRBV4-2 to TRBJ1-5; D perhaps matches TRBD1 (5 bases). V was clipped by 0 bases and J by 7 bases, with 13 bases between them. Germline assignment: CDR1 LGHNA and CDR2 YNFKEQ. The length of the CDR3 is 15 residues. CDR3 in DNA: TGTGCCAGCAGCCAAGATATCCAGGGCAGCCAGCCCCAGCATTTT. Protein: CASSQDIQGSQPQHF.

V is TRBV2 and J is TRBJ2-5; 7 nucleotides align to TRBD2. V shed 2 bases, J shed 3 bases, and the junction held 9 bases outside the gene matches. CDR1 and CDR2 from the germline V gene are SNHLY and FYNNEI. The CDR3 is 16 amino acids. The DNA for the CDR3 is TGTGCCAGCAGTGAAATGAGGCTAGCGGAGAAAGAGACCCAGTACTTC. This sequence encodes CASSEMRLAEKETQYF.

The rearrangement joins TRBV5-1 to TRBJ2-7, with D possibly being TRBD1 (6 bases). CDR3 length: 14 residues. V lost 3 bases to trimming and J lost 6 bases, with 16 bases between them. Germline CDR1 and CDR2: SGHRS and YFSETQ. The CDR3 loop reads CASSSGTNPSEQYF. The CDR3 DNA reads as TGCGCCAGCAGCTCCGGGACAAATCCCAGCGAGCAGTACTTC. Together with reference TRBV5-1 and TRBJ2-7, the CDR3 gives the full variable domain: KAGVTQTPRYLIKTRGQQVTLSCSPISGHRSVSWYQQTPGQGLQFLFEYFSETQRNKGNFPGRFSGRQFSNSRSEMNVSTLELGDSALYLCASSSGTNPSEQYFGPGTRLTVT.

V usage is TRBV7-9 and J usage is TRBJ1-3, with D possibly matching TRBD1 (5 bases). The CDR3 runs to 15 residues. V gave up 5 bases and J gave up 2 bases, with 13 bases separating them. Germline V gives CDR1 SEHNR, CDR2 FQNEAQ (reference sequence). The CDR3 is CASSPRVLAGNTIYF. CDR3 bases: TGTGCCAGCAGCCCCAGGGTTCTTGCTGGAAACACCATATATTTT.

The genes are TRBV7-3 and TRBJ2-3; TRBD2 aligns across 16 bases. CDR3 length equals 21 residues. Germline values: CDR1 SGHTA, CDR2 FQGTGA. Trimming at V came to 5 bases and at J to 1 base, leaving 15 bases not matched to a gene. This CDR3 reads CASSPQPLGLAGGQGTDTQYF. In nucleotides, the CDR3 is TGTGCCAGCAGCCCCCAGCCCTTGGGACTAGCGGGGGGGCAGGGCACAGATACGCAGTATTTT.

The chain has TRBV7-8 and TRBJ2-1, with D unclear. Trimming pared 0 bases from V and 4 bases from J, leaving 7 bases between. The V gene's germline CDR1 is SGHVS and CDR2 FQNEAQ. This CDR3 region has 14 residues. The CDR3 sequence: CASSLAAVYNEQFF. Here the CDR3 DNA reads TGTGCCAGCAGCTTAGCGGCTGTTTACAATGAGCAGTTCTTC.

This chain joins TRBV11-2 and TRBJ2-1, with a weak D call TRBD2 (6 bases). Trimming shortened V by 6 bases and J by 4 bases, and 16 bases separated the two germline ends. CDR3 size: 15 residues. CDR1 and CDR2 from the germline V gene are SGHAT and FQNNGV. CDR3 sequence (DNA): TGTGCCAGCAGGGGGGGTGGCGGGGAGTACAATGAGCAGTTCTTC. Translating gives CASRGGGGEYNEQFF.